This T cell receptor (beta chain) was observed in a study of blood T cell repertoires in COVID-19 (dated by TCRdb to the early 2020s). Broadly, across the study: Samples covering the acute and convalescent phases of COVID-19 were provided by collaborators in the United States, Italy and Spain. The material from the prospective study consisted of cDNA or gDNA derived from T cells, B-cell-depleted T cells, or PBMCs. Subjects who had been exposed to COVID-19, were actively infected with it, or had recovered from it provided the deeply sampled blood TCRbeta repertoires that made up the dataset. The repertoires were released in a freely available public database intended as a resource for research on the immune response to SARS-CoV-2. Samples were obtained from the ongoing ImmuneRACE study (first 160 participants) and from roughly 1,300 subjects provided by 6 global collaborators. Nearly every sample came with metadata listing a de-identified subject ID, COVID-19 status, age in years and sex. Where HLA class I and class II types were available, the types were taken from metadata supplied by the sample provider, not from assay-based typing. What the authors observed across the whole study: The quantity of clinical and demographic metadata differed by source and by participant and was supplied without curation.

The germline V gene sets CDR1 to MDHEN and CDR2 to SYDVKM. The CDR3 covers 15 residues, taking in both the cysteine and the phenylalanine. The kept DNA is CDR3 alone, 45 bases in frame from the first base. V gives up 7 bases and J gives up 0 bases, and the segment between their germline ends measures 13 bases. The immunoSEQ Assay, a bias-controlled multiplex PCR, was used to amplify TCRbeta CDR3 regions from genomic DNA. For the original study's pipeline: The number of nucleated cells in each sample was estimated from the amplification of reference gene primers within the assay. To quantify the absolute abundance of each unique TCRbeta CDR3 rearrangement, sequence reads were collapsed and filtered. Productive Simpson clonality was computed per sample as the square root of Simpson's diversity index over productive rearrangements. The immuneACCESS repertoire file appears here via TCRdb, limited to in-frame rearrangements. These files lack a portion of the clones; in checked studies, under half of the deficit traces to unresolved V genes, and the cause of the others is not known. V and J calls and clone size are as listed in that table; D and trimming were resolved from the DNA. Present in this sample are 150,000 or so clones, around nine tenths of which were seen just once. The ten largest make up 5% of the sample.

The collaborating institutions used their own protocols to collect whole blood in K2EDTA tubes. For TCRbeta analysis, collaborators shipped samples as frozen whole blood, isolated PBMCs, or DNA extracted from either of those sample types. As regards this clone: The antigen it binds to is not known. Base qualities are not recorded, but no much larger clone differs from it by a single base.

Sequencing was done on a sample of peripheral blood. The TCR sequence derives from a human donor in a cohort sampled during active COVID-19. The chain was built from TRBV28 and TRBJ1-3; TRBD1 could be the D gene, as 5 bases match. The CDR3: CASTVAGDSGNTIYF. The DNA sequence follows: TGTGCCAGCACCGTAGCGGGGGACTCTGGAAACACCATATATTTT.